This TCR beta chain was captured by sequencing in a study of post-analysis software for immune sequencing data. With regard to this clonotype: Its antigen is undetermined.

Study-wide results and caveats: The study found TRBV5-6, TRBV5-1 and TRBV20-1 among five or six TRBV segments more frequent in patients than controls.

The J segment lost 0 bases and the V segment lost 4 bases, leaving 10 bases of the junction unmatched. CDR3 length equals 19 residues. Germline V gene lookup returns CDR1 MGHRA and CDR2 YSYEKL. Unique molecular identifiers tagged the TCR beta cDNA libraries. TCRdb used MiXCR to reprocess the PCR reads, holding one entry per CDR3 protein. Of fewer than 550,000 distinct CDR3 sequences detected, around a third appear once; the ten largest clones hold about 5.6%. Material for sequencing was blood. The sequence was collected from a girl between 2 and 17 years old with multiple sclerosis. The V and J genes are TRBV4-1 and TRBJ2-6; 9 positions agree with TRBD1. CDR3 sequence reads: CASSPVGSQGASGANVLTF. The CDR3 DNA reads as TGCGCCAGCAGCCCCGTAGGGTCACAGGGGGCCTCTGGGGCCAACGTCCTGACTTTC.